The 23 T cell receptor beta chains given below trace back to one sample, sequenced in a study. TCRdb re-derived calls from the 5' RACE reads in MiXCR, one entry per CDR3 protein. The sample yields about 54,000 distinct CDR3 sequences, roughly 18% seen once. The sample consisted of naive CD4+ T cells sorted from blood. The subset was: naive CD4+ T cells, CD4+CD45RA+CD25-. The receptors originated from a female donor with breast cancer.

This clonotype was seen ten or more times. This chain uses TRBV20-1 with TRBJ1-5; no reliable D call. V was cut by 5 bases and J by 0 bases, with 14 bases left in between. Germline assignment: CDR1 DFQATT and CDR2 SNEGSKA (reference sequence). This CDR3 is built from 15 residues. The CDR3 region is CSAAAMTYSNQPQHF. For the CDR3, the DNA is TGCAGTGCTGCCGCGATGACATATAGCAATCAGCCCCAGCATTTT.

This chain connects TRBV12-3 or TRBV12-4 to TRBJ2-2; D perhaps matches TRBD1 (5 bases). The CDR3 is made up of 13 amino acids. The V end was cut by 4 bases, the J end by 7 bases, with 10 bases between. The CDR3 nucleotides are TGTGCCAGCAGTTCCCAGGGTAACGGGGAGCTGTTTTTT. Translated, it gives CASSSQGNGELFF.

As for this clonotype: The CDR3 end shows no conserved phenylalanine or tryptophan, and so a read error is likely. V gene TRBV7-9 combines with J gene TRBJ1-2; D is ambiguous. The CDR3 is made up of 15 amino acids. Deletions cut 1 base from V and 6 bases from J, with 15 bases between. Germline V CDR1 and CDR2: SEHNR, FQNEAQ (reference sequence). DNA for the CDR3: TGTGCCAGCAGCTTAGGTGCAAGGAGGGCCAATGGCTACACCTCC. Translating it yields CASSLGARRANGYTS.

This clonotype was detected many times. The chain has TRBV29-1 and TRBJ2-4; D ambiguous. V was cut by 3 bases and J by 6 bases, with 12 bases left in between. The CDR3 has 13 amino acids. CDR1 and CDR2 from the germline V gene are SQVTM and ANQGSEA. CDR3 DNA: TGCAGCGTTGAGACCGGTGCGTTAAACATTCAGTACTTC. Encoded protein: CSVETGALNIQYF.

This clonotype was counted a few times. The chain couples TRBV7-9 to TRBJ1-5, with a possible D match to TRBD1 (5 bases). This CDR3 is 14 amino acids long. Germline loops: CDR1 SEHNR, CDR2 FQNEAQ (reference sequence). V lost 4 bases, J lost 2 bases, and 9 bases lay in between. The CDR3 sequence: CASSSGGGNQPQHF. The CDR3 coding sequence is TGTGCCAGCAGCTCCGGAGGGGGCAATCAGCCCCAGCATTTT.

The rearrangement joins TRBV27 to TRBJ2-7; tentative D call: TRBD1 (6 bases). The germline CDR1 and CDR2 sequences are MNHEY and SMNVEV (reference sequence). With 8 bases removed from V and 3 bases from J, the gap between germline ends came to 14 bases. The length of the CDR3 is 13 residues. The CDR3 region has the DNA TGTGCCAGCCGATCACAGGGTGGCTACGAGCAGTACTTC. It specifies CASRSQGGYEQYF.

This clonotype has a count of ten or more. The chain has TRBV15 and TRBJ1-6; TRBD1 is a possible D gene (6 bases). The CDR3 totals 15 residues. Trimming removed 0 bases at V and 10 bases at J, with 13 bases between. Germline CDR1 and CDR2: LNHNV and YYDKDF (reference sequence). Here the CDR3 DNA reads TGTGCCACCAGCAGAGATCGAGGGGGGAGATCACCCCTCCACTTT. This gives the protein CATSRDRGGRSPLHF.

This clonotype was counted many times. V is TRBV24-1 and J is TRBJ2-1; TRBD1 matches at 7 bases. V trimming: 7 bases; J trimming: 5 bases; junction bases outside the gene matches: 4. The CDR3 is made up of 13 amino acids. Germline values: CDR1 KGHDR, CDR2 SFDVKD. CDR3 residues: CATRGQFNNEQFF. The CDR3, as DNA: TGTGCCACCAGGGGACAGTTCAACAATGAGCAGTTCTTC.

This clonotype was detected ten times or more. The gene calls are TRBV7-2 and TRBJ2-3, with D perhaps TRBD2 (6 bases). The CDR3 consists of 15 residues. The V gene lost 0 bases and the J gene lost 2 bases, with 9 bases spanning the gap. Germline V CDR1 and CDR2: SGHTA, FQGNSA. CDR3: CASSLAGLSTDTQYF. CDR3 bases: TGTGCCAGCAGCTTAGCGGGACTGTCCACAGATACGCAGTATTTT.

Comment on this clonotype: No conserved phenylalanine or tryptophan is present at the end of the CDR3, so a read error is the likely explanation. The chain is built from TRBV7-3 and TRBJ1-6; possible D gene TRBD1, 6 bases. CDR1 SGHTA and CDR2 FQGTGA come from the germline V gene. The CDR3 covers 13 residues. V was clipped by 3 bases and J by 11 bases, with 11 bases between them. CDR3 DNA: TGTGCCAGCAGCTTTCAGGGGAACGCACCCCTCCACCTT. Amino acids: CASSFQGNAPLHL.

V and J are TRBV2 and TRBJ1-2; perhaps TRBD1 as D (5 bases). This CDR3 has 12 amino acids. The germline CDR1 and CDR2 sequences are SNHLY and FYNNEI. V was cut by 4 bases and J by 8 bases, with 11 bases left in between. For the CDR3, the DNA is TGTGCCAGCAGTGTAGACAGCGGGGGCTACACCTTC. Translation: CASSVDSGGYTF. Full variable domain (missing parts from reference TRBV2 and TRBJ1-2): EPEVTQTPSHQVTQMGQEVILRCVPISNHLYFYWYRQILGQKVEFLVSFYNNEISEKSEIFDDQFSVERPDGSNFTLKIRSTKLEDSAMYFCASSVDSGGYTFGSGTRLTVV.

This clonotype was picked up many times. The chain recombines TRBV11-1 with TRBJ2-2; 9 nucleotides align to TRBD1. The CDR3 is 16 amino acids. CDR1 and CDR2 (germline): SGHAT, FQDESV (reference sequence). V shed 4 bases and J 4 bases; nucleotides not matched to a gene: 7. In DNA form, the CDR3 reads TGTGCCAGCAGCTCTGGGACAGGGAGAGGCACCGGGGAGCTGTTTTTT. Translation gives CASSSGTGRGTGELFF.

At least ten counts were recorded for this clonotype. The chain employs TRBV11-1 and TRBJ1-2, with 7 bases fitting TRBD1. CDR1 and CDR2 (germline): SGHAT, FQDESV (reference sequence). The V and J ends lost 4 bases and 4 bases, in that order; junction bases with no gene match: 3. The CDR3 runs 13 residues. CDR3 sequence reads: CASSSGQLYGYTF. The CDR3 nucleotides are TGTGCCAGCAGCTCGGGACAGCTCTATGGCTACACCTTC.

The chain carries TRBV4-1 and TRBJ2-3; TRBD2 matches 8 bases. Germline V lookup: CDR1 MGHRA, CDR2 YSYEKL. The V and J ends lost 4 bases and 4 bases, in that order; junction bases with no gene match: 16. CDR3 size: 18 residues. CDR3 bases: TGCGCCAGCAGCCGATCGGGACTAGTGGGAGGGGGGGCAGATACGCAGTATTTT. Its protein is CASSRSGLVGGGADTQYF.

This clonotype was observed a handful of times. The rearrangement links TRBV2 to TRBJ2-2; D gene ambiguous. CDR3 size: 17 residues. V was cut by 5 bases and J by 5 bases, with 21 bases left in between. Germline V gene lookup returns CDR1 SNHLY and CDR2 FYNNEI. The CDR3 is CASSRYPTGGGTGELFF. As DNA, the CDR3 is TGTGCCAGCAGTCGTTATCCCACGGGCGGTGGGACCGGGGAGCTGTTTTTT.

Only a few counts were recorded for this clonotype. The CDR3 sequence: CASSVGPDSSSYEQYF. Written as DNA, the CDR3 is TGTGCCAGCAGCGTGGGTCCGGACAGTTCCTCCTACGAGCAGTACTTC. The chain carries TRBV9 and TRBJ2-7; D is perhaps TRBD1 (6 bases). This CDR3 spans 16 amino acids. With 2 bases removed from V and 0 bases from J, the gap between germline ends came to 15 bases. In germline, CDR1 is SGDLS, CDR2 YYNGEE.

There are a few counts of this clonotype. J is TRBJ2-4 and V is TRBV9, with D possibly being TRBD1 (6 bases). This CDR3 has 15 residues. Germline V gives CDR1 SGDLS, CDR2 YYNGEE. V was trimmed by 4 bases and J by 10 bases, leaving 21 bases between them. CDR3 residues: CASSRATGPMLIQYF. The CDR3 region has the DNA TGTGCCAGCAGCCGAGCGACAGGCCCCATGTTGATTCAGTACTTC.

The chain is built from TRBV12-3 or TRBV12-4 and TRBJ1-5; unclear D gene. The CDR3 loop spans 13 amino acids. With 10 bases removed from V and 6 bases from J, the gap between germline ends came to 16 bases. CDR3 loop: CATTPGVSQPQHF. In DNA, the CDR3 is TGTGCCACCACACCAGGCGTTAGTCAGCCCCAGCATTTT.

About this clonotype itself: Mismatch with germline at one junction end may stem from a read error. CDR3 DNA: TGTGCCACCGAAGGGGACAGGTCCTCCAATGAGCAGTTCTTC. It translates to CATEGDRSSNEQFF. V usage is TRBV24-1 and J usage is TRBJ2-1, with 8 bases lining up with TRBD1. This CDR3 spans 14 amino acids. Germline lookup yields CDR1 KGHDR and CDR2 SFDVKD.

This chain uses TRBV7-2 with TRBJ2-7; 10 bases are shared with TRBD1. J gave up 6 bases and V 4 bases, and 12 bases lay outside the gene matches. In germline, CDR1 is SGHTA, CDR2 FQGNSA. The CDR3 is 16 residues long. CDR3 bases: TGTGCCAGCAGCTCCGACAGGGGGCCCTCATCGCCCGAGCAGTACTTC. It translates to CASSSDRGPSSPEQYF.

This clonotype was observed many times. This chain joins TRBV5-1 and TRBJ1-1; 12 bases align to TRBD1. J gave up 6 bases and V 4 bases, and 13 bases lay outside the gene matches. CDR3 length: 17 amino acids. Germline values: CDR1 SGHRS, CDR2 YFSETQ. The CDR3 region is CASSDVGTGGVFPEAFF. As DNA, the CDR3 is TGCGCCAGCAGCGATGTAGGGACAGGGGGCGTATTCCCTGAAGCTTTCTTT.

This clonotype has a handful of counts. The V gene is TRBV5-1, the J gene TRBJ1-1; D is undetermined. Germline V lookup: CDR1 SGHRS, CDR2 YFSETQ. The length of the CDR3 is 16 residues. V dropped 0 bases and J dropped 3 bases, with 15 bases sitting between them. CDR3 sequence (DNA): TGCGCCAGCAGCTTGGCCGGGCTGGGAAGGGACACTGAAGCTTTCTTT. Protein product: CASSLAGLGRDTEAFF.

This chain connects TRBV6-1 to TRBJ2-2; D is perhaps TRBD1 (5 bases). The CDR3 totals 13 residues. Germline-derived CDR1 and CDR2 are MNHNS and SASEGT. V was cut by 6 bases and J by 6 bases, with 11 bases left in between. This CDR3 reads CASRGSGPGELFF. In nucleotides, the CDR3 is TGTGCCAGCAGAGGCTCAGGGCCCGGGGAGCTGTTTTTT.